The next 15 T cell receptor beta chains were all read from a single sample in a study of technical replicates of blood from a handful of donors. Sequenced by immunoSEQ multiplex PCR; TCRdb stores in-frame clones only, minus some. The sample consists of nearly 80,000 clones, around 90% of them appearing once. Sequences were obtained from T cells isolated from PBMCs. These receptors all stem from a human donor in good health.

In DNA form, the CDR3 reads TGCGCCAGCAGCCAAGGACAGGAGTACATGAACACTGAAGCTTTCTTT. It yields the protein CASSQGQEYMNTEAFF. The chain couples TRBV5-1 to TRBJ1-1; the match to TRBD1 covers 7 bases. Per the germline V gene, CDR1 is SGHRS and CDR2 is YFSETQ. The CDR3 has 16 amino acids. The V and J ends lost 4 bases and 0 bases, in that order; junction bases with no gene match: 9.

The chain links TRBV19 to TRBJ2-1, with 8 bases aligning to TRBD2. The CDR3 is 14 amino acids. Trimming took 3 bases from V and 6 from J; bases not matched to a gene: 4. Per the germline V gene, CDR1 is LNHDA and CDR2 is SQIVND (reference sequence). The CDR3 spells CASSMGLVGNEQFF. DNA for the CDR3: TGTGCCAGTAGTATGGGACTAGTAGGCAATGAGCAGTTCTTC.

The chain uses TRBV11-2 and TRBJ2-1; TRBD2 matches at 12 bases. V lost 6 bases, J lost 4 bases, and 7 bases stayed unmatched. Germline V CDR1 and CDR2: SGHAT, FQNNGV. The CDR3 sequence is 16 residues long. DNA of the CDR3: TGTGCCAGCAGTTCCCTAGCGGGAGGGCCTTACAATGAGCAGTTCTTC. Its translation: CASSSLAGGPYNEQFF.

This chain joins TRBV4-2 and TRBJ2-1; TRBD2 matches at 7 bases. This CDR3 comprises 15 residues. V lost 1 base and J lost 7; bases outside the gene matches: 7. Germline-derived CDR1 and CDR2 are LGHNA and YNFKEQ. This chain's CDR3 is CASSQAGGSLNEQFF. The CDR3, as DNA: TGTGCCAGCAGCCAAGCTGGCGGGAGTCTAAATGAGCAGTTCTTC.

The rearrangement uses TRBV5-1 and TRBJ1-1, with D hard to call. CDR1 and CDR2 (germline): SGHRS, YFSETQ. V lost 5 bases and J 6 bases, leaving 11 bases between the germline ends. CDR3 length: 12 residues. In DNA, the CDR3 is TGCGCCAGCAGGAGGGATGCCGCTGAAGCTTTCTTT. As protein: CASRRDAAEAFF.

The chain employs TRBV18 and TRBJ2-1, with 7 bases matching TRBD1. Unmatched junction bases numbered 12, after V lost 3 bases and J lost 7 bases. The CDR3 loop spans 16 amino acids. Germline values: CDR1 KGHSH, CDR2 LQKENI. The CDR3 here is CASSPSRQGLYNEQFF. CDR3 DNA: TGTGCCAGCTCACCTTCCAGACAGGGATTGTATAATGAGCAGTTCTTC.

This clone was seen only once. The CDR3 loop reads CASSIYSGYNEQFF. CDR3 DNA sequence: TGTGCCAGTAGTATATATAGTGGCTACAATGAGCAGTTCTTC. The chain employs TRBV19 and TRBJ2-1; the D is unclear. The CDR3 length is 14 residues. Trimming cost V 2 bases and J 3 bases, with 8 bases left between them. Per the germline V gene, CDR1 is LNHDA and CDR2 is SQIVND (reference sequence).

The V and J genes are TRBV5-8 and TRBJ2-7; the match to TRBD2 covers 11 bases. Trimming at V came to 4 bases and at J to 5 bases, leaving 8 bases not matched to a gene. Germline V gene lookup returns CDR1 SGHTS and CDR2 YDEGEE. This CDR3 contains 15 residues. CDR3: CASSITSGSVDEQYF. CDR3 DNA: TGTGCCAGCAGCATTACTAGCGGGAGCGTCGACGAGCAGTACTTC.

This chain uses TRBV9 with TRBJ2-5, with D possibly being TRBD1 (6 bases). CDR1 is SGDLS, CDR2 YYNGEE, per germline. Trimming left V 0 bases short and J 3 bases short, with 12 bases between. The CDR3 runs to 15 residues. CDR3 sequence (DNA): TGTGCCAGCAGCGTAGATGAGGGGGTGGAAGAGACCCAGTACTTC. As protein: CASSVDEGVEETQYF.

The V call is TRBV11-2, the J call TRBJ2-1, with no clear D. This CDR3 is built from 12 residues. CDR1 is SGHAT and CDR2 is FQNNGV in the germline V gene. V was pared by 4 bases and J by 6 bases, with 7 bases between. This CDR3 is CASSSQANEQFF. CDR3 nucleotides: TGTGCCAGCAGCTCCCAGGCCAATGAGCAGTTCTTC. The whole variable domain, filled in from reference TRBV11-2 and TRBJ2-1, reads EAGVAQSPRYKIIEKRQSVAFWCNPISGHATLYWYQQILGQGPKLLIQFQNNGVVDDSQLPKDRFSAERLKGVDSTLKIQPAKLEDSAVYLCASSSQANEQFFGPGTRLTVL.

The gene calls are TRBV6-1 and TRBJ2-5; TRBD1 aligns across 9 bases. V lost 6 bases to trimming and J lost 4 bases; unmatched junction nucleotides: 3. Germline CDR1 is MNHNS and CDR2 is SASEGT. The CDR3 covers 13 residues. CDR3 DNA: TGTGCCAGCAGAGAGGACAGGGGAGAGACCCAGTACTTC. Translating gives CASREDRGETQYF.

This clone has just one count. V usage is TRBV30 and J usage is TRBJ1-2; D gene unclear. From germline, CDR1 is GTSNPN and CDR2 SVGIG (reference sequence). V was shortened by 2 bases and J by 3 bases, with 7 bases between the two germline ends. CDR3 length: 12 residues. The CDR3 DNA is TGTGCCTGGAGTCAGGTATACTATGGCTACACCTTC. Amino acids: CAWSQVYYGYTF.

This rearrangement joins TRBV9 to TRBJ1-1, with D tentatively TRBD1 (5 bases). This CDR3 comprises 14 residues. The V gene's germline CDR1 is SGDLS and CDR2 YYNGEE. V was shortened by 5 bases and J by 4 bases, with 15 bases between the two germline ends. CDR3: CASRGGVSGTEAFF. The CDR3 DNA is TGTGCCAGCAGGGGGGGGGTCTCGGGCACTGAAGCTTTCTTT.

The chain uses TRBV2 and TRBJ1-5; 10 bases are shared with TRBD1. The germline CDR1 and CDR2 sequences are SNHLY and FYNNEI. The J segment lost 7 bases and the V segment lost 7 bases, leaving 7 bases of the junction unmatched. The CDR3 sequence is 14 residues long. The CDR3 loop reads CASTRDRGFQPQHF. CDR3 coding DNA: TGTGCCAGCACGAGGGACAGGGGCTTCCAGCCCCAGCATTTT.

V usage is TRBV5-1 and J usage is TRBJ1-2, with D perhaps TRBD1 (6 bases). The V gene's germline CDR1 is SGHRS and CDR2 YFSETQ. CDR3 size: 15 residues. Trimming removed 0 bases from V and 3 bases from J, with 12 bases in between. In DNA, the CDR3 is TGCGCCAGCAGCTTGGGGGACACCGCGGACTATGGCTACACCTTC. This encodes CASSLGDTADYGYTF.